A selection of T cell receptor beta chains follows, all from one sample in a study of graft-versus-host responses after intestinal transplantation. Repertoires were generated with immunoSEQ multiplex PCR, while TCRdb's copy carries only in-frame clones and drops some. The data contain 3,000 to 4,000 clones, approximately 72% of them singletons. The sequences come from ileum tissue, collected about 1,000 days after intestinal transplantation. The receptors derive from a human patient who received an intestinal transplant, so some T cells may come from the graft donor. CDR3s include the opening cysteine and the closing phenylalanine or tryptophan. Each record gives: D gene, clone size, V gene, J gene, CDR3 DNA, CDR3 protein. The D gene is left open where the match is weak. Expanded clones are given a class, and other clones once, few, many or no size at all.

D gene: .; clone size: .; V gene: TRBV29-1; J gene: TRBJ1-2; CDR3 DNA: TGCAGCGTTGAATTCGGGGGAAGGGACTATGGCTACACCTTC; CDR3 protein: CSVEFGGRDYGYTF
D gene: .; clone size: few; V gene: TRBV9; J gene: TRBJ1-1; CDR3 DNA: TGTGCCAGCAGCGTGCATATAGGGCCGAACACTGAAGCTTTCTTT; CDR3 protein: CASSVHIGPNTEAFF
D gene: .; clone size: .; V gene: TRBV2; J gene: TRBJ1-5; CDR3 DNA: TGTGCCAGCAGTGACACAGGGCGCAATCAGCCCCAGCATTTT; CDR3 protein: CASSDTGRNQPQHF
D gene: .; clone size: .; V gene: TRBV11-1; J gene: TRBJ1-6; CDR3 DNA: TGTGCCAGCAGCCAACTCCCGGCTAATTCACCCCTCCACTTT; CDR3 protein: CASSQLPANSPLHF
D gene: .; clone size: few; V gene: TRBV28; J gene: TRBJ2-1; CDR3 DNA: TGTGCCAGCAGTTTAGACGGAAGGGCATACAATGAGCAGTTCTTC; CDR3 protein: CASSLDGRAYNEQFF
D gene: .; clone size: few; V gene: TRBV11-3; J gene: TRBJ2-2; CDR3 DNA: TGTGCCAGCAGCTTAGCAGCGACCGGGGAGCTGTTTTTT; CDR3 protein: CASSLAATGELFF
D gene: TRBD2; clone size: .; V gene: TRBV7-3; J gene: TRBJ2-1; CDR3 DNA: TGTGCCAGCAGCTTGAGCGGGAGGGCCCACAATGAGCAGTTCTTC; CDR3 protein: CASSLSGRAHNEQFF
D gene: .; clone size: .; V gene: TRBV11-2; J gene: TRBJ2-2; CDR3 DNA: TGTGCCAGCAGTCCCGGGATCTTCGCGAACACCGGGGAGCTGTTTTTT; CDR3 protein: CASSPGIFANTGELFF
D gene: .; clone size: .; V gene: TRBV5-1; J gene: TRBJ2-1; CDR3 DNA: TGCGCCAGCAGCTTGAATTATGAGCAGTTCTTC; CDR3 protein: CASSLNYEQFF
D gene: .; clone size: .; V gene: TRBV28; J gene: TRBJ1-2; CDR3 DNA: TGTGCCAGCACCCCCTTTGTGGGGGGCTATGGCTACACCTTC; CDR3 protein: CASTPFVGGYGYTF
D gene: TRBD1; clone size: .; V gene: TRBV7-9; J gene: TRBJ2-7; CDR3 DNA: TGTGCCAGCAGCTCGTACAGGGGTGGGGACGAGCAGTACTTC; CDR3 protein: CASSSYRGGDEQYF
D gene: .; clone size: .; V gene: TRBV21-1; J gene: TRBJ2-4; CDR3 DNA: TGTGCCAGCAGCAAAGACAACGGATTAGCCAAAAACATTCAGTACTTC; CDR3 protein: CASSKDNGLAKNIQYF
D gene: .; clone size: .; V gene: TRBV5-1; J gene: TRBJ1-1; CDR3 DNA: TGCGCCAGCAGCTTGGCTACAGCGAACACTGAAGCTTTCTTT; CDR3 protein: CASSLATANTEAFF
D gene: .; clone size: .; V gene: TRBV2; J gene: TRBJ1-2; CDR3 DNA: TGTGCCAGCAGCGGTATTACACGAAACGGCTACACCTTC; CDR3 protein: CASSGITRNGYTF
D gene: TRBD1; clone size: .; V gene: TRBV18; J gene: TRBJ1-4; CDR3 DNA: TGTGCCAGCTCACGGGACAGGGAAGCAAAACTGTTTTTT; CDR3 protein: CASSRDREAKLFF
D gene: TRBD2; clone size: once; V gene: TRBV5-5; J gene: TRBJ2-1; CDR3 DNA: TGTGCCAGCAGCTCCTCAGGGACTAGCGGGGCGTTGGAGCAGTTCTTC; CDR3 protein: CASSSSGTSGALEQFF
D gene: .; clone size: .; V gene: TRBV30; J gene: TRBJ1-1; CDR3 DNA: TGTGCCTGGAGTAACTGGGGTGGAATGAACACTGAAGCTTTCTTT; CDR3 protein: CAWSNWGGMNTEAFF
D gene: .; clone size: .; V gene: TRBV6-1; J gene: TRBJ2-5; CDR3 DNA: TGTGCCAGCAGTGAAGAGAATCAAGAGACCCAGTACTTC; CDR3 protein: CASSEENQETQYF
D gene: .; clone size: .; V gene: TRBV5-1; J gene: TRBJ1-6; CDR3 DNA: TGCGCCAGCAGCGAGGGAGATTATAATTCACCCCTCCACTTT; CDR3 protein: CASSEGDYNSPLHF
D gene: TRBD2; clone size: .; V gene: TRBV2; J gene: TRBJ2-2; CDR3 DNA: TGTGCCAGCATTAGCGGGCCGAACACCGGGGAGCTGTTTTTT; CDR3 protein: CASISGPNTGELFF
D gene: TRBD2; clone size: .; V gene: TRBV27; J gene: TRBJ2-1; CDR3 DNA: TGTGCCAGCAGTTTATGGACTAGCGGGGAGTCCTACAATGAGCAGTTCTTC; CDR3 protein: CASSLWTSGESYNEQFF
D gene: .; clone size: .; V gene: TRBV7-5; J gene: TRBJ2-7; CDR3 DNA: TGTGCCAGAAGGTCGGGGTTGAACGGGGTCTCCTACGAGCAGTACTTC; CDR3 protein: CARRSGLNGVSYEQYF
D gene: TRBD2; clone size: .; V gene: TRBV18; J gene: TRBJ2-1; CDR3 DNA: TGTGCCAGCTCACCACCGGAGAGCGGGAGGGCCGGTTTGGAGCAGTTCTTC; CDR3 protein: CASSPPESGRAGLEQFF
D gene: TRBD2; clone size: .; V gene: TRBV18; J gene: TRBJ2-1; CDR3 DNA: TGTGCCAGCTCTGAGCGGGGAAGTGAGCAGTTCTTC; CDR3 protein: CASSERGSEQFF
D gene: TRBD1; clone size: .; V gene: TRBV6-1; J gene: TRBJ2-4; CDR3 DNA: TGTGCCAGCATCTTCAGGGGGAACCAAAACATTCAGTACTTC; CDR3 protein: CASIFRGNQNIQYF
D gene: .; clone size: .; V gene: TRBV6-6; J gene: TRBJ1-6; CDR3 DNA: TGTGCCAGCAGTCTAAAACTTTCTTCACCCCTCCACTTT; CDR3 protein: CASSLKLSSPLHF
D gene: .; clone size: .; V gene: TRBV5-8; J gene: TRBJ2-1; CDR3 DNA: TGTGCCAGCAGCTTAGGGGAGTCCTACAATGAGCAGTTCTTC; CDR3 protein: CASSLGESYNEQFF
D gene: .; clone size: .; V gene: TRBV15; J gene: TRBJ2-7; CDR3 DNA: TGTGCCACCAGCCCGCAGAGCTCCTACGAGCAGTACTTC; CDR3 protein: CATSPQSSYEQYF
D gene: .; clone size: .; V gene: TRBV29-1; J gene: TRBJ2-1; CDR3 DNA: TGCAGCGTTGACAAGGGGGCGGGAGGCAACAATGAGCAGTTCTTC; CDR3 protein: CSVDKGAGGNNEQFF